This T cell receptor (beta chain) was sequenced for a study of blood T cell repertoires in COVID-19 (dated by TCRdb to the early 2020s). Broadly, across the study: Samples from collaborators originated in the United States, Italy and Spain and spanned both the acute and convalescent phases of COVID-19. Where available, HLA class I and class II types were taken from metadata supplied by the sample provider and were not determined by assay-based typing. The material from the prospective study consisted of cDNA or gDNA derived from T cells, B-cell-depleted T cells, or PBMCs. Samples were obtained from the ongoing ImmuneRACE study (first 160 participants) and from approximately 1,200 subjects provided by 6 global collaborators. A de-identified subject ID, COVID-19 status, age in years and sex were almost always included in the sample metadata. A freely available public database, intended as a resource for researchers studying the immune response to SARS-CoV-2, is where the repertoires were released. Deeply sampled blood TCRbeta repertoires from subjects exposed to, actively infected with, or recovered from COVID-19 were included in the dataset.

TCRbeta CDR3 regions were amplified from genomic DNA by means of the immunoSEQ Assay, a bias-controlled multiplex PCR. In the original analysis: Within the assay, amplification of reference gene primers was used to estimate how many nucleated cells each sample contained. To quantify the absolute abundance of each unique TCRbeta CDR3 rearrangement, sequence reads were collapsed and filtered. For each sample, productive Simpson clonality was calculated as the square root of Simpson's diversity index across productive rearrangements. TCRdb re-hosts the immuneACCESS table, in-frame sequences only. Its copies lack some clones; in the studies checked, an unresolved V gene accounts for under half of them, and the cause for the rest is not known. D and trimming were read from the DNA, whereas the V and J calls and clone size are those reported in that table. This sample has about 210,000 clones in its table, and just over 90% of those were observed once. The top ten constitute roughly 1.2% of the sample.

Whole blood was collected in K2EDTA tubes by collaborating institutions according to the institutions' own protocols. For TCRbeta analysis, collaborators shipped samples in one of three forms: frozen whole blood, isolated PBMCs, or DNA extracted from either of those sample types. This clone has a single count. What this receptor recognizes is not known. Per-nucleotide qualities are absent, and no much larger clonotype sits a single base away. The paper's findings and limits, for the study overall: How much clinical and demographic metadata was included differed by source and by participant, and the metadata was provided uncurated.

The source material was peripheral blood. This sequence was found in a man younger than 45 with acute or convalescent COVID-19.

The sequence in DNA is TGTGCCAGCAGCTTAACGGGACAGCGCTCCTACGAGCAGTACTTC. Its protein is CASSLTGQRSYEQYF. The rearranged chain carries TRBV7-2 and TRBJ2-7, and TRBD1 matches 7 of the central bases. From its cysteine to its phenylalanine, the CDR3 spans 15 amino acids. The kept DNA is CDR3 alone, 45 bases in frame from the first base. CDR1 SGHTA and CDR2 FQGNSA were looked up in the germline V gene. Germline trimming: 2 bases from V, 0 bases from J; junction bases outside gene matches: 4. This CDR3, with the reference TRBV7-2 and TRBJ2-7 proteins standing in past its ends, gives the full variable domain GAGVSQSPSNKVTEKGKDVELRCDPISGHTALYWYRQSLGQGLEFLIYFQGNSAPDKSGLPSDRFSAERTGGSVSTLTIQRTQQEDSAVYLCASSLTGQRSYEQYFGPGTRLTVT.